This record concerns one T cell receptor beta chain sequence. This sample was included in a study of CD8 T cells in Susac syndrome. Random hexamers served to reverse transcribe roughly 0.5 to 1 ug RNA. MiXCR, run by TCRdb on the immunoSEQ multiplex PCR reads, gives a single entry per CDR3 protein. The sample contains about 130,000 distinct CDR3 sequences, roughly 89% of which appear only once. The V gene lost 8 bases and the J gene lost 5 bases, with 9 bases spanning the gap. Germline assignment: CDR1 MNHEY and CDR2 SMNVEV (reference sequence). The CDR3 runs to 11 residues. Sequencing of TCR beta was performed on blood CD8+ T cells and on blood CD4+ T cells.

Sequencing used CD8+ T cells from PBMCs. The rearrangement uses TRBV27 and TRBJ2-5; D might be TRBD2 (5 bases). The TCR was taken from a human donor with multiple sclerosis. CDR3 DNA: TGTGCCAGCGGATCGGGGGAGACCCAGTACTTC. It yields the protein CASGSGETQYF.